Sequencing of this T cell receptor (beta chain) was carried out in a study of persistence of HIV-infected CD4 T cells. This clone was found a few times. Its antigen is still unknown. The libraries were made with immunoSEQ version 4 in survey mode. Some clones are missing from TCRdb's copy, which holds only in-frame ones; the method was immunoSEQ multiplex PCR. The sample records 35,000 to 45,000 clones, less than 90% being singletons. This CDR3 contains 16 residues. V gave up 9 bases and J gave up 0 bases, with 18 bases separating them. Per the germline V gene, CDR1 is ENHRY and CDR2 is SYGVKD. Stimulation used 8 to 10 ug/mL lysate from CMV-infected fibroblasts. Memory cells lacking CD40L and CD69 with high CD45RO were sorted. Plasma HIV-1 RNA stayed below 50 copies/mL for at least 4 years.

The gene calls are TRBV10-3 and TRBJ2-1; D unclear. Sequencing used CD4+ T cells sorted from PBMCs after approximately 19-hour stimulation, obtained from a patient who received antiretroviral therapy. The source of this sequence is an adult man with HIV who was CMV-seropositive. Here the CDR3 reads CAIRATTGDSYNEQFF. The CDR3, as DNA: TGTGCCATACGCGCAACTACTGGGGACTCCTACAATGAGCAGTTCTTC.